This TCR beta chain was captured in a study of Graves' ophthalmopathy and Graves' hyperthyroidism. About the study: Being free of ophthalmopathy for 18 months of follow-up defined stable hyperthyroidism. Study-level points and caveats: Blood also held most thyroid clonotypes expanded above 0.001 frequency.

This clonotype showed up many times. As yet, its antigen is unknown. This CDR3 is 17 amino acids long. CDR1 and CDR2 (germline): SNHLY, FYNNEI. J was trimmed by 3 bases and V by 6 bases; bases with no gene match: 11. The hyperthyroidism patients, aged 18 to 65, had been newly diagnosed, with under 2 months' duration. The TCR beta CDR3 regions underwent amplification from RNA transcripts. The first round was an RT-PCR with HTBI primers, and the second round was a multiplex PCR. TCRdb redid the calling of the multiplex PCR reads with MiXCR, one entry per CDR3 protein. The sample gives over a million distinct CDR3 sequences, roughly 35% of which show up once; roughly 10% is in the top ten.

Input material: peripheral blood or thyroid tissue (not recorded which). The sequence came from an adult man with Graves' hyperthyroidism. V usage is TRBV2 and J usage is TRBJ1-4; 9 bases are a match to TRBD1. The CDR3 protein is CASSDDGQGSPNEKLFF. CDR3 DNA: TGTGCCAGCAGCGATGACGGACAGGGGTCCCCTAATGAAAAACTGTTTTTT.